The clone carrying this TCR beta chain was found a few times. Its antigen is not known. The data were obtained in a study of CD8 T cells in ankylosing spondylitis. Study-wide results and caveats: Researchers report that disease-linked clones proved CD8+ and relatively rare in peripheral blood. Within matched ankylosing spondylitis synovial fluid, disease-linked clones were reportedly significantly enriched. Apparently characteristic of ankylosing spondylitis blood was a TCR beta motif (fewer than ten highly homologous variants).

Each CDR3 protein is one row after TCRdb ran MiXCR on the 5' RACE reads. The table lists some 220,000 distinct CDR3 sequences, 5.5% to 7.5% of them singletons, with approximately 15% in the top ten. Material for sequencing was blood, either unsorted or a sorted T cell fraction (not recorded which). The receptor was derived from a male donor with ankylosing spondylitis.

The CDR3 loop reads CASAVGDYNQPQHF. The CDR3 bases are TGTGCCAGCGCGGTGGGGGACTACAATCAGCCCCAGCATTTT. The rearrangement links TRBV19 to TRBJ1-5; maybe TRBD1 (5 bases). The V end lost 9 bases, the J end lost 3 bases, and 15 bases lay between the germline ends. The germline CDR1 and CDR2 sequences are LNHDA and SQIVND (reference sequence). The CDR3 covers 14 residues.